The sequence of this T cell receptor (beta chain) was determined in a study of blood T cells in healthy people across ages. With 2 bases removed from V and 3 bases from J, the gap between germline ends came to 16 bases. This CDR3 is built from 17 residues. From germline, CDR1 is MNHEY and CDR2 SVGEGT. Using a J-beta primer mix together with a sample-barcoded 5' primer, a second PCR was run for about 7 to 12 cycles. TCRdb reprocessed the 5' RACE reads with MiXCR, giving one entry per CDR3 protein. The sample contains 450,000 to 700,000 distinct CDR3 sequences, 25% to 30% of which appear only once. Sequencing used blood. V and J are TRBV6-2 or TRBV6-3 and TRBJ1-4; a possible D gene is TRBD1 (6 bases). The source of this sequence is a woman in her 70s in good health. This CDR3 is CASSYGGRGRSNEKLFF. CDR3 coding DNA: TGTGCCAGCAGTTACGGCGGTCGGGGGCGTTCTAATGAAAAACTGTTTTTT.